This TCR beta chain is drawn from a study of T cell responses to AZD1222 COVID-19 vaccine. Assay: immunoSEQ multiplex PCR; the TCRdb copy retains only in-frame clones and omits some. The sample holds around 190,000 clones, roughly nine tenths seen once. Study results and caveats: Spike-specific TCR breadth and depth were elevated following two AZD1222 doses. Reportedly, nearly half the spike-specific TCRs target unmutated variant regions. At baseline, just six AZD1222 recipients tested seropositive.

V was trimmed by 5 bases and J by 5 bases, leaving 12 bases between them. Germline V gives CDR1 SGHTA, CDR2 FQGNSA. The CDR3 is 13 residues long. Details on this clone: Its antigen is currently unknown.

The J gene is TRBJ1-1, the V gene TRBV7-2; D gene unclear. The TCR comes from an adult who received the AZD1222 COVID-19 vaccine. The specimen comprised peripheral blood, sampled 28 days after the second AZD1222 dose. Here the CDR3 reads CASSPWRGTEAFF. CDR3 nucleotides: TGTGCCAGCAGCCCCTGGAGAGGGACTGAAGCTTTCTTT.